This entry features one TCR beta chain sequence. Trimming removed 4 bases from V and 5 bases from J, with 8 bases in between. The CDR3 loop spans 12 amino acids. Germline values: CDR1 MNHEY, CDR2 SVGAGI. Sequencing was performed with immunoSEQ multiplex PCR; in TCRdb, only in-frame clones are kept and a portion is missing. The table records hundreds of thousands of clones, 86% of them present only once. The data were taken from a study of blood T cell repertoires in COVID-19. Study as a whole: Samples of COVID-19 (acute and convalescent) were obtained from the United States, Italy and Spain.

In Seattle, patients joined the study during active infection and were tracked longitudinally. Specimen: peripheral blood. The receptor was derived from a woman older than 75 with COVID-19, enrolled during active disease. The gene calls are TRBV6-5 and TRBJ1-1, with D maybe TRBD1 (5 bases). DNA of the CDR3: TGTGCCAGCAGTTGGGGGGGGACTGAAGCTTTCTTT. It yields the protein CASSWGGTEAFF.